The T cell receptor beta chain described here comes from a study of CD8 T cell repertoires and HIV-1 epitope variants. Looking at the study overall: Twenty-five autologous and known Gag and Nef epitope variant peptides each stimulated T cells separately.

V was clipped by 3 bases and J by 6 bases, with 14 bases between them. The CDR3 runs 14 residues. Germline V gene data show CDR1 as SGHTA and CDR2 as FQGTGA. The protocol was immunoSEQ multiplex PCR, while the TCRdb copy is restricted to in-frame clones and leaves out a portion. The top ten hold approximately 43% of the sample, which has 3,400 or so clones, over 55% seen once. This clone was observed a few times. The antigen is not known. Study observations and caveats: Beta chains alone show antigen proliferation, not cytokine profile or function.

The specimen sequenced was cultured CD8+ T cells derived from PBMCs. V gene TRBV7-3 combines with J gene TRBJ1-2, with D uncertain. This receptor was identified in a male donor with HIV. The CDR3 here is CASSFPGSKNGYTF. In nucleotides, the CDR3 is TGTGCCAGCAGCTTTCCCGGGTCGAAGAATGGCTACACCTTC.